Each of the 29 T cell receptor beta chains below was sequenced from the same sample in a study of T cells in Graves' hyperthyroidism and ophthalmopathy. Amplified TCR beta CDR3 regions derived from RNA transcripts. In the first-round RT-PCR of the TCR CDR3, the HTBI primer set was used. TCRdb called the multiplex PCR reads again in MiXCR, with one record for every CDR3 protein. The sample shows 500,000 to 800,000 distinct CDR3 sequences, approximately 14% of them seen only once. Sequenced input: blood. All receptors derive from a woman between 50 and 59 years old with Graves' ophthalmopathy.

This clonotype was seen repeatedly, ten times or more. The V call is TRBV27, the J call TRBJ2-2; D uncertain. V lost 6 bases to trimming and J lost 5 bases, with 7 bases between them. Germline V gene lookup returns CDR1 MNHEY and CDR2 SMNVEV (reference sequence). CDR3 length: 12 amino acids. The CDR3 region is CASSFRTGELFF. The CDR3, as DNA: TGTGCCAGCAGCTTTCGTACCGGGGAGCTGTTTTTT.

This clonotype has at least ten counts. J is TRBJ2-3 and V is TRBV7-8; a possible D gene is TRBD1 (5 bases). CDR3 length: 17 residues. Germline lookup yields CDR1 SGHVS and CDR2 FQNEAQ. Trimming removed 5 bases at V and 0 bases at J, with 18 bases between. CDR3 sequence reads: CASSLRQKSSSTDTQYF. The CDR3 DNA sequence: TGTGCCAGCAGCCTGAGACAGAAGTCCTCTAGCACAGATACGCAGTATTTT.

This clonotype came up a few times. The chain uses TRBV19 and TRBJ1-6, with TRBD1 as a possible D gene (5 bases). Germline loops: CDR1 LNHDA, CDR2 SQIVND (reference sequence). This CDR3 comprises 16 residues. The ends were cut back, 3 bases at V and 2 bases at J, with 11 bases in the middle. The CDR3 sequence is CASSIGTDPYNSPLHF. CDR3 sequence (DNA): TGTGCCAGTAGTATCGGGACGGACCCCTATAATTCACCCCTCCACTTT.

This clonotype was seen ten or more times. The gene calls are TRBV2 and TRBJ1-2; 9 bases are a match to TRBD1. Germline CDR1 SNHLY, CDR2 FYNNEI. The ends lost 8 bases at V and 5 bases at J; junction bases unmatched: 12. The CDR3 extends over 15 amino acids. CDR3 loop: CASLQNTGTGYGYTF. In DNA, the CDR3 is TGTGCCAGCTTGCAAAACACCGGGACAGGGTATGGCTACACCTTC.

Many counts were recorded for this clonotype. The CDR3 DNA sequence: TGCAGTGCCCCATCCGGGGGAGCAAATCAGCCCCAGCATTTT. It is translated as CSAPSGGANQPQHF. The genes are TRBV20-1 and TRBJ1-5; TRBD1 is a possible D gene (5 bases). This CDR3 comprises 14 residues. Germline values: CDR1 DFQATT, CDR2 SNEGSKA (reference sequence). Trimming stripped 6 bases from V and 4 bases from J, with 16 bases between.

This clonotype has a handful of counts. This chain joins TRBV27 and TRBJ1-1; maybe TRBD1 (5 bases). Germline-derived CDR1 and CDR2 are MNHEY and SMNVEV (reference sequence). This CDR3 contains 12 residues. Trimming removed 1 base at V and 11 bases at J, with 11 bases between. CDR3 residues: CASSLWGGYAFF. The CDR3 region has the DNA TGTGCCAGCAGTTTATGGGGGGGATACGCTTTCTTT.

This clonotype was detected only a few times. V gene TRBV30 combines with J gene TRBJ2-2; 7 nucleotides align to TRBD2. The CDR3 covers 11 residues. Germline CDR1 is GTSNPN and CDR2 is SVGIG (reference sequence). The CDR3 sequence: CASGPTGELFF. The CDR3 nucleotides are TGTGCTAGCGGGCCAACCGGGGAGCTGTTTTTT.

Many counts were recorded for this clonotype. This sequence joins TRBV7-2 and TRBJ2-5, with TRBD1 as a possible D gene (5 bases). The CDR3 runs to 14 residues. Germline CDR1 SGHTA, CDR2 FQGNSA. V was clipped by 5 bases and J by 4 bases, with 14 bases between them. The CDR3 bases are TGTGCCAGCAGCCCGGACAATGGAAGAGAGACCCAGTACTTC. Amino acid sequence: CASSPDNGRETQYF.

The V and J genes are TRBV4-2 and TRBJ2-7; TRBD2 matches 7 bases. CDR1 and CDR2 from the germline V gene are LGHNA and YNFKEQ. The CDR3 has 15 residues. The V segment lost 0 bases and the J segment 3 bases; nucleotides outside the gene matches: 5. CDR3 in DNA: TGTGCCAGCAGCCAAGATCAGGGACTAAACTACGAGCAGTACTTC. Translation: CASSQDQGLNYEQYF.

This clonotype has just a few counts. V and J are TRBV29-1 and TRBJ1-1; unclear D gene. V was cut by 3 bases and J by 4 bases, with 9 bases left in between. The CDR3 length is 12 residues. Germline-derived CDR1 and CDR2 are SQVTM and ANQGSEA. CDR3 in DNA: TGCAGCGTTGACCTTCGGGGCACTGAAGCTTTCTTT. This codes for CSVDLRGTEAFF.

The sample holds many counts of this clonotype. V gene TRBV24-1 combines with J gene TRBJ2-1; 10 bases are a match to TRBD2. The CDR3 length is 18 residues. The V segment lost 2 bases and the J segment 2 bases; nucleotides outside the gene matches: 8. Looked up from germline, CDR1 is KGHDR and CDR2 is SFDVKD. CDR3 residues: CATSDSIRTSGPYNEQFF. DNA for the CDR3: TGTGCCACCAGTGATTCAATCAGGACTAGCGGACCCTACAATGAGCAGTTCTTC.

This clonotype was recorded many times. The chain carries TRBV28 and TRBJ2-1, with 8 bases aligning to TRBD2. V lost 5 bases, J lost 3 bases, and 12 bases stayed unmatched. This CDR3 has 17 amino acids. Germline CDR1 reads MDHEN; CDR2 reads SYDVKM. This CDR3 reads CASSTTFGTRDYNEQFF. The CDR3 DNA follows: TGTGCCAGCAGTACGACCTTCGGGACTAGAGACTACAATGAGCAGTTCTTC.

This clonotype has more than one count but fewer than ten. The rearrangement uses TRBV19 and TRBJ2-7; 10 nucleotides align to TRBD1. V gave up 1 base and J gave up 3 bases; unmatched junction bases: 3. Germline V gene lookup returns CDR1 LNHDA and CDR2 SQIVND (reference sequence). This CDR3 comprises 15 residues. CDR3 protein: CASSIGGTGDYEQYF. The CDR3 DNA sequence: TGTGCCAGTAGTATAGGAGGGACAGGGGACTACGAGCAGTACTTC.

This clonotype was found many times. The chain has TRBV11-2 and TRBJ2-1, with D perhaps TRBD2 (6 bases). Germline loops: CDR1 SGHAT, CDR2 FQNNGV. The CDR3 runs 15 residues. Trimming took off 6 bases at V and 2 bases at J, with 14 bases between the two ends. The CDR3 loop reads CASRSREFPYNEQFF. DNA of the CDR3: TGTGCCAGCAGATCTCGGGAGTTCCCCTACAATGAGCAGTTCTTC.

This clonotype was counted ten times or more. This chain connects TRBV7-9 to TRBJ2-1; 10 nucleotides match TRBD2. Germline V gene data show CDR1 as SEHNR and CDR2 as FQNEAQ (reference sequence). The CDR3 runs 15 residues. The junction had 6 bases not matched to a gene; V was cut back by 2 bases and J by 8 bases. CDR3 sequence reads: CASSLSTSGIYEQFF. CDR3 nucleotide sequence: TGTGCCAGCAGCTTATCTACTAGCGGGATCTATGAGCAGTTCTTC.

This clonotype was seen at least ten times. The rearrangement uses TRBV29-1 and TRBJ2-3; a possible D gene is TRBD2 (6 bases). The germline V gene encodes CDR1 SQVTM and CDR2 ANQGSEA. This CDR3 comprises 13 residues. The ends were cut back, 5 bases at V and 6 bases at J, with 15 bases in the middle. The CDR3: CSVTGVYADTQYF. The CDR3 bases are TGCAGCGTTACGGGGGTATATGCTGATACGCAGTATTTT.

This clonotype was recorded a few times. The chain recombines TRBV5-1 with TRBJ1-2, with 7 nucleotides matching TRBD1. There are 14 residues in the CDR3. The V gene's germline CDR1 is SGHRS and CDR2 YFSETQ. The J segment lost 6 bases and the V segment lost 3 bases, leaving 8 bases of the junction unmatched. CDR3 amino acids: CASSWNGQDNGYTF. The DNA for the CDR3 is TGCGCCAGCAGCTGGAACGGACAGGATAATGGCTACACCTTC.

This clonotype was seen a handful of times. J is TRBJ2-7 and V is TRBV27; 7 bases line up with TRBD1. The CDR3 loop spans 15 amino acids. The germline gives CDR1 MNHEY, CDR2 SMNVEV (reference sequence). J was trimmed by 3 bases and V by 2 bases; bases with no gene match: 7. This CDR3 reads CASSLAGQESYEQYF. The CDR3 DNA sequence: TGTGCCAGCAGTTTAGCCGGACAGGAGAGCTACGAGCAGTACTTC.

The table lists this clonotype with a count of one. V is TRBV27 and J is TRBJ2-1; D possibly corresponds to TRBD2 (5 bases). The germline CDR1 and CDR2 sequences are MNHEY and SMNVEV (reference sequence). CDR3 length: 16 amino acids. V was trimmed by 6 bases and J by 1 base, leaving 16 bases between them. CDR3 amino acids: CASRPSGQASYNEQFF. The CDR3 DNA reads as TGTGCCAGCAGACCGAGCGGCCAAGCTTCCTACAATGAGCAGTTCTTC.

This clonotype has at least ten counts. This chain connects TRBV27 to TRBJ2-7; possible D gene TRBD1, 5 bases. CDR3 length: 14 amino acids. Germline CDR1 MNHEY, CDR2 SMNVEV (reference sequence). V lost 0 bases and J 3 bases, leaving 9 bases between the germline ends. The CDR3 is CASSLSAGFYEQYF. CDR3 nucleotide sequence: TGTGCCAGCAGTTTATCCGCAGGGTTCTACGAGCAGTACTTC.

This clonotype was observed at least ten times. This sequence joins TRBV24-1 and TRBJ1-2; D is ambiguous. The CDR3 length is 14 residues. CDR1 and CDR2 from the germline V gene are KGHDR and SFDVKD. The V end was cut by 4 bases, the J end by 7 bases, with 15 bases between. This chain's CDR3 is CATSEGGPWSGYTF. Written as DNA, the CDR3 is TGTGCCACCAGTGAGGGCGGGCCATGGTCTGGCTACACCTTC.

Only a few counts were recorded for this clonotype. The rearrangement joins TRBV25-1 to TRBJ2-1; 13 nucleotides match TRBD2. The CDR3 is 15 amino acids. V lost 6 bases and J lost 8; bases outside the gene matches: 7. Germline CDR1 reads MGHDK; CDR2 reads SYGVNS. CDR3: CASSGTSGMGDEQFF. CDR3 in DNA: TGTGCCAGCAGCGGGACTAGCGGGATGGGTGATGAGCAGTTCTTC.

The gene calls are TRBV28 and TRBJ2-4; 9 bases are a match to TRBD1. Germline CDR1 reads MDHEN; CDR2 reads SYDVKM. This CDR3 is 14 amino acids long. V was clipped by 6 bases and J by 9 bases; unmatched bases: 9. The CDR3 loop reads CASSPNGQGSIQYF. The DNA for the CDR3 is TGTGCCAGCAGCCCAAACGGACAGGGGAGCATTCAGTACTTC.

About this clonotype: At one end, the junction sequence differs from germline, possibly due to a read error. The genes are TRBV6-2 or TRBV6-3 and TRBJ1-5; possibly TRBD1 for D (5 bases). CDR1 is MNHEY and CDR2 is SVGEGT in the germline V gene. This CDR3 region has 15 residues. DNA of the CDR3: TGTGCCAGCTCTCCAAACAGGATAATCAATGAGCCCCAGCATTTT. It encodes CASSPNRIINEPQHF.

This clonotype was counted a few times. The chain links TRBV12-3 or TRBV12-4 to TRBJ2-3; perhaps D is TRBD1 or TRBD2 (5 bases each). This CDR3 has 12 residues. The ends were cut back, 6 bases at V and 8 bases at J, with 12 bases in the middle. CDR3 region: CASSIRGGTQYF. DNA of the CDR3: TGTGCCAGCAGCATACGTGGGGGTACGCAGTATTTT.

The chain has TRBV9 and TRBJ1-2, with no clear D. Trimming removed 4 bases at V and 3 bases at J, with 19 bases between. The CDR3 is 16 amino acids. CDR1 and CDR2 (germline): SGDLS, YYNGEE. CDR3 region: CASSPISSAGDYGYTF. Here the CDR3 DNA reads TGTGCCAGCAGCCCTATTTCCTCGGCCGGGGACTATGGCTACACCTTC. Filled out from reference TRBV9 and TRBJ1-2, the complete variable domain reads DSGVTQTPKHLITATGQRVTLRCSPRSGDLSVYWYQQSLDQGLQFLIQYYNGEERAKGNILERFSAQQFPDLHSELNLSSLELGDSALYFCASSPISSAGDYGYTFGSGTRLTVV.

This clonotype was detected only a few times. An end of the junction does not agree with germline; a read error may underlie this. The rearrangement links TRBV7-7 to TRBJ2-1; 7 bases match TRBD2. This CDR3 spans 15 amino acids. Per germline, CDR1 SSHAT and CDR2 FNYEAQ (reference sequence). In nucleotides, the CDR3 is TGTGCTAGCAGCTTAAGTCTAGCGGCACACAATGAGCAGTTCTTC. Translation gives CASSLSLAAHNEQFF.

This clonotype was observed a few times. The chain joins TRBV7-9 to TRBJ2-7; 9 bases align to TRBD1. Germline loops: CDR1 SEHNR, CDR2 FQNEAQ (reference sequence). V shed 5 bases and J 6 bases; nucleotides not matched to a gene: 8. CDR3 length: 14 amino acids. The DNA of the CDR3 is TGTGCCAGCAGCCACGGACAGGGGCGCAGCGAGCAGTACTTC. As protein: CASSHGQGRSEQYF.

V gene TRBV6-1 combines with J gene TRBJ2-1; the D call may be TRBD1 or TRBD2 (5 bases each). V shed 6 bases and J shed 4 bases, with 16 bases lying between them. The length of the CDR3 is 15 residues. The germline gives CDR1 MNHNS, CDR2 SASEGT. CDR3 sequence: CASSDGPGPYNEQFF. The CDR3, as DNA: TGTGCCAGCAGCGACGGCCCGGGGCCGTACAATGAGCAGTTCTTC.